Following are 27 T cell receptor beta chains from one sample sequenced in a study of tumor-infiltrating lymphocytes in primary liver carcinoma. Bulk tissue was left unsorted, and RNA and DNA were co-extracted from 20-30 mg of it. The input was around 0.5 ug total RNA; TCR beta cDNA was made from it with a constant-region primer. Generation of the TCR beta libraries relied on three nested multiplex PCR rounds using slightly modified ARM-PCR. Rounds one and two of PCR, each of roughly 10 cycles, were primed with TRBV1-TRBV30 forward primers and a C-beta reverse primer. TCRdb independently ran MiXCR on the multiplex PCR reads; one entry per CDR3 protein. This sample carries tens of thousands of distinct CDR3 sequences, approximately 74% of them seen once, and the ten largest clones take 40% to 45%. What was sequenced was liver tumor tissue from sampling region 4. This sample's subset: tumor region T4, right-lateral pole. The receptors were sampled from a middle-aged man with primary liver carcinoma and hepatitis B virus infection.

In the case of this clonotype: A read error may account for a junction end that differs from germline. The gene calls are TRBV12-3 or TRBV12-4 and TRBJ2-7; 11 bases align to TRBD1. The CDR3 consists of 15 residues. CDR3 loop: CANSLGQGANCEQYF. The CDR3 DNA is TGTGCCAACAGTTTAGGACAGGGGGCCAACTGCGAGCAATACTTC.

To note about this clonotype: A junction end diverges from the germline sequence, so it may reflect a read error. CDR3 in DNA: TGTGTCAGCTGGATACGGGGGGGCAATGAGCAGTTCTTC. Protein sequence: CVSWIRGGNEQFF. The chain carries TRBV28 and TRBJ2-1, with 8 positions matching TRBD2. This CDR3 spans 13 amino acids. Looked up from germline, CDR1 is MDHEN and CDR2 is SYDVKM. The complete variable domain, with remaining parts taken from reference TRBV28 and TRBJ2-1, reads DVKVTQSSRYLVKRTGEKVFLECVQDMDHENMFWYRQDPGLGLRLIYFSYDVKMKEKGDIPEGYSVSREKKERFSLILESASTNQTSMYLCVSWIRGGNEQFFGPGTRLTVL.

In the case of this clonotype: The junction and the germline gene differ at one end; a read error may be behind it. The chain uses TRBV12-3 or TRBV12-4 and TRBJ2-3; a weak D match, TRBD2 (5 bases). The CDR3 totals 13 residues. The CDR3 nucleotides read TGTGACAGCAGCTTACGGGGTGGGGATAAGCAGTATTTT. This encodes CDSSLRGGDKQYF.

Note on this clonotype: Possible read error: a much larger clone is one base away. The chain links TRBV6-1 to TRBJ1-1, with 7 bases lining up with TRBD1. This CDR3 has 14 residues. V was pared by 7 bases and J by 4 bases, with 9 bases of the junction left unmatched. CDR1 is MNHNS, CDR2 SASEGT, per germline. The CDR3 sequence is CASNHRQGGTEAFF. CDR3 sequence (DNA): TGTGCCAGCAATCACCGACAGGGAGGCACTGAAGCTTTCTTT.

Concerning this clonotype itself: It may be a read error: a sequence one base away is much more abundant. In this CDR3 the conserved last residue, phenylalanine or tryptophan, is missing, so a read error is likely. The CDR3, as DNA: TGTGCCAGCAGCCCCTGGAATGAGGGGACTGAAGCTTTCTAT. This codes for CASSPWNEGTEAFY. The chain links TRBV11-2 to TRBJ1-1, with D perhaps TRBD1 (5 bases). The V gene lost 5 bases and the J gene lost 5 bases, with 15 bases spanning the gap. Germline V gene data show CDR1 as SGHAT and CDR2 as FQNNGV. This CDR3 contains 14 residues.

Comment on this clonotype: An end of the junction does not agree with germline; a read error may underlie this. V is TRBV11-1 and J is TRBJ2-7; TRBD1 matches 7 bases. CDR3 length: 13 residues. Germline V gene data show CDR1 as SGHAT and CDR2 as FQDESV (reference sequence). CDR3 nucleotides: TGTGCCAGCAGCTTAGGACAGGGCCTCGAGCAGCACTTC. Residues: CASSLGQGLEQHF.

In regard to this clonotype: At one end the junction does not follow the germline gene, possibly because of a read error. The chain links TRBV5-1 to TRBJ2-1, with 13 bases lining up with TRBD2. Germline CDR1 and CDR2: SGHRS and YFSETQ. CDR3 length equals 18 residues. The CDR3 sequence is CASNSTGLAGAMNNEQLF. CDR3 nucleotide sequence: TGCGCCAGCAACTCTACCGGACTAGCGGGAGCGATGAACAATGAGCAGCTCTTC.

Of note for this clonotype: Germline is not matched at one junction end, which may reflect a read error. This chain uses TRBV6-2 or TRBV6-3 with TRBJ2-1; tentatively, D is TRBD1 (6 bases). Germline V gives CDR1 MNHEY, CDR2 SVGEGT. This CDR3 is 15 amino acids long. The CDR3 loop is CASSYQQGASDEEFF. The CDR3, as DNA: TGTGCCAGCAGTTACCAACAGGGAGCGAGCGATGAGGAGTTCTTC.

Notes on this clonotype: Lacking the conserved final phenylalanine or tryptophan, this CDR3 likely reflects a read error. Because the CDR3's place on the DNA is in doubt, the DNA is left out and the CDR3 is given as listed by TCRdb. J is TRBJ1-5 and V is TRBV6-2 or TRBV6-3; no DNA check was done on the table's D call, TRBD1. The CDR3 length is 15 residues, termini included. Germline loops: CDR1 MNHEY, CDR2 SVGEGT. The CDR3 spells CASSLDSYSNQPRHL.

This clonotype has a handful of counts. Being one base from a much bigger clone, this may be a read error. The rearrangement links TRBV7-9 to TRBJ2-7, with D tentatively TRBD1 (6 bases). CDR3 length: 13 residues. Per germline, CDR1 SEHNR and CDR2 FQNEAQ (reference sequence). CDR3 sequence: CVSTPGAAYEQYF. The CDR3 nucleotides are TGTGTCAGCACCCCAGGGGCGGCGTACGAGCAGTACTTC. The entire variable domain, with the rest obtained from reference TRBV7-9 and TRBJ2-7, is as follows: DTGVSQNPRHKITKRGQNVTFRCDPISEHNRLYWYRQTLGQGPEFLTYFQNEAQLEKSRLLSDRFSAERPKGSFSTLEIQRTEQGDSAMYLCVSTPGAAYEQYFGPGTRLTVT.

The chain recombines TRBV4-3 with TRBJ2-5; no definite D call. The V gene lost 0 bases and the J gene lost 5 bases, with 10 bases spanning the gap. The CDR3 contains 14 residues. Germline assignment: CDR1 LGHNA and CDR2 YSLEER. DNA of the CDR3: TGCGCCAGCAGCCAAGAGGAGTACTCGGAGACCCAGTACTTC. Its translation is CASSQEEYSETQYF.

This clonotype ranks as medium-sized (0.01 to 0.1%). J is TRBJ2-3 and V is TRBV11-2, with D hard to call. CDR3 size: 14 residues. The germline V and J ends were trimmed by 0 bases and 6 bases, with 10 bases remaining between them. The germline V gene has CDR1 SGHAT and CDR2 FQNNGV. The CDR3 here is CASSLELYTDTQYF. As DNA, the CDR3 is TGTGCCAGCAGCTTAGAACTTTACACCGATACGCAGTATTTT.

V is TRBV20-1 and J is TRBJ2-1, with 11 positions matching TRBD2. This CDR3 region has 14 residues. Losses at the gene ends were 5 bases for V and 15 bases for J; bases not matched to a gene: 15. CDR1 is DFQATT and CDR2 is SNEGSKA in the germline V gene (reference sequence). CDR3 sequence (DNA): TGCAGTGCTGTTAGCGGGAGGGGTTACAATGGGCGGTTCTTC. Protein product: CSAVSGRGYNGRFF.

This clonotype has a count of ten or more. Sequence at one end of the junction differs from germline and may be a read error. This chain uses TRBV11-2 with TRBJ1-2, with D uncertain. This CDR3 region has 13 residues. Germline V gene sequence: CDR1 SGHAT, CDR2 FQNNGV. CDR3 protein: CASCLDGNYGYTF. Here the CDR3 DNA reads TGTGCCAGCTGCTTAGATGGAAACTATGGCTACACCTTC.

This clonotype has ten or more counts. The chain employs TRBV4-3 and TRBJ2-7; D is unresolved. The germline gives CDR1 LGHNA, CDR2 YSLEER. Trimming took 0 bases from V and 2 from J, leaving 5 bases between them. This CDR3 comprises 13 residues. In nucleotides, the CDR3 is TGCGCCAGCAGCCAAGATCTGCCCTACGAGCAGTACTTC. Protein: CASSQDLPYEQYF.

Details on this clonotype: The junction departs from germline at one end; a sequencing error may be responsible. The V call is TRBV5-1, the J call TRBJ2-3, with D perhaps TRBD1 (6 bases). Germline V gene sequence: CDR1 SGHRS, CDR2 YFSETQ. The CDR3 loop spans 17 amino acids. The CDR3 DNA sequence: TGCCCCAGCAGCTTGTTTGGGGACATGAGCCCCACAGATACGCAGTATTTT. Encoded protein: CPSSLFGDMSPTDTQYF.

With respect to this clonotype: The conserved phenylalanine or tryptophan normally closing the CDR3 is absent here, so this likely arose from a read error. The genes are TRBV11-2 and TRBJ2-1; D is ambiguous. Germline V gives CDR1 SGHAT, CDR2 FQNNGV. CDR3 size: 16 residues. CDR3 DNA sequence: TGTGCCAGCAGTTTAGATCCAGAGAGCCCCTACAATGAGCAGTTCTTA. It codes for CASSLDPESPYNEQFL.

The chain carries TRBV11-2 and TRBJ2-1; D is possibly TRBD1 or TRBD2 (7 bases each). Germline-derived CDR1 and CDR2 are SGHAT and FQNNGV. This CDR3 spans 15 amino acids. Trimming removed 9 bases from V and 9 bases from J, with 24 bases in between. The CDR3 DNA follows: TGTGCCAGTAGCGCCCAGGGGGAGGGATTGGGTGAGCAGTTCTTC. Its translation: CASSAQGEGLGEQFF.

The CDR3 loop is CASSPFPRPAQFF. The CDR3 bases are TGTGCCAGCAGTCCTTTCCCGCGCCCCGCGCAGTTCTTC. The chain has TRBV12-3 or TRBV12-4 and TRBJ2-1; D unclear. This CDR3 comprises 13 residues. V was pared by 5 bases and J by 12 bases, with 17 bases between.

About this clonotype itself: An end of the junction does not agree with germline; a read error may underlie this. The CDR3 reads CAGSQVGLAGDHEQFF. The CDR3 nucleotides read TGCGCCGGCAGCCAAGTTGGACTAGCGGGAGATCATGAGCAGTTCTTC. The rearrangement uses TRBV14 and TRBJ2-1, with 13 bases identical to TRBD2. This CDR3 has 16 amino acids. Per the germline V gene, CDR1 is SGHDN and CDR2 is FVKESK.

The chain carries TRBV5-5 and TRBJ1-1; a possible D gene is TRBD1 (5 bases). V lost 0 bases and J lost 3, with 18 bases in between. The CDR3 has 17 residues. Germline CDR1 and CDR2: SGHKS and YYEKEE (reference sequence). The CDR3 reads CASSLGDRSNSDTEAFF. The CDR3 DNA follows: TGTGCCAGCAGCTTGGGGGACCGGTCCAACTCGGACACTGAAGCTTTCTTT. The complete variable domain, with remaining parts taken from reference TRBV5-5 and TRBJ1-1, reads DAGVTQSPTHLIKTRGQQVTLRCSPISGHKSVSWYQQVLGQGPQFIFQYYEKEERGRGNFPDRFSARQFPNYSSELNVNALLLGDSALYLCASSLGDRSNSDTEAFFGQGTRLTVV.

This clonotype was detected only a few times. Just one base apart from a much larger clone, this may be a read error. The V call is TRBV30, the J call TRBJ1-1; the D gene is possibly TRBD1 (5 bases). The CDR3 contains 15 residues. Germline CDR1 GTSNPN, CDR2 SVGIG (reference sequence). V lost 5 bases to trimming and J lost 4 bases, with 20 bases between them. The CDR3 loop reads CAWASPGGVGTEAFF. DNA of the CDR3: TGTGCCTGGGCCTCCCCGGGAGGGGTGGGCACTGAAGCTTTCTTT.

Note on this clonotype: The CDR3 ends on some other residue instead of the conserved phenylalanine or tryptophan, so this is likely a read error. This chain uses TRBV4-3 with TRBJ1-3, with D unresolved. The CDR3 is 15 amino acids. V was clipped by 3 bases and J by 0 bases, with 9 bases between them. The V gene's germline CDR1 is LGHNA and CDR2 YSLEER. DNA for the CDR3: TGCGCCAGCAGCCAGAACCAAAACTCTGGAAACACCATATATTAT. Its protein is CASSQNQNSGNTIYY.

Note on this clonotype: This may come from a read error, since a much larger clone is one base off. The rearrangement joins TRBV4-3 to TRBJ2-5; TRBD1 is a possible D gene (6 bases). V dropped 3 bases and J dropped 5 bases, with 16 bases sitting between them. Germline V CDR1 and CDR2: LGHNA, YSLEER. CDR3 length equals 15 residues. In DNA, the CDR3 is TGCGCCAGCAGCCATCGGGAACAGGGTGAGGAGACCCAGTACTTC. It translates to CASSHREQGEETQYF.

With regard to this clonotype: The missing conserved phenylalanine or tryptophan at the end of this CDR3 makes a read error likely. V usage is TRBV11-3 and J usage is TRBJ2-3; no firm D call. The germline gives CDR1 SGHNT, CDR2 YENEEA. There are 15 residues in the CDR3. The CDR3 coding sequence is TGTGCCAGCAGCTTAGAGTCCGGGCGCACAGACACGCAGTATTCG. It specifies CASSLESGRTDTQYS.

In regard to this clonotype: Relative to the germline gene, one junction end is altered; a read error may explain this. This chain connects TRBV4-1 to TRBJ1-4; tentative D call: TRBD1 (6 bases). Germline V CDR1 and CDR2: MGHRA, YSYEKL. CDR3 length equals 16 residues. CDR3 DNA: TGCGCCAACAGCCAAGACCGAGGCAGGGGAGGTGAAAAACTGTTATTT. Its translation: CANSQDRGRGGEKLLF.

In the case of this clonotype: Given the absence of the conserved phenylalanine or tryptophan at the CDR3 end, a read error is likely. The chain carries TRBV11-2 and TRBJ2-1, with 8 bases lining up with TRBD2. The trim removed 6 bases at V and 9 bases at J, leaving 10 bases unmatched. Germline CDR1 is SGHAT and CDR2 is FQNNGV. CDR3 length: 14 residues. The CDR3 nucleotides read TGTGCCAGCAGTTTGAGCGGGAGCTCCAGTGAGCAGTTCTTA. This encodes CASSLSGSSSEQFL.